Below, 19 T cell receptor beta chains from the same sample are listed, as sequenced in a study of siplizumab effects on memory and regulatory T cells. The protocol was immunoSEQ multiplex PCR, while the TCRdb copy is restricted to in-frame clones and leaves out a portion. This table holds 100,000 or so clones, more than 85% found once. The sample taken for sequencing was CD4+ T cells sorted from blood. All receptors come from a human donor in good health. Some clones in this sample may be carry-over from other donors' samples.

The chain links TRBV7-6 to TRBJ1-2; D is uncertain. Germline values: CDR1 SGHVS, CDR2 FNYEAQ. The V end was cut by 5 bases, the J end by 0 bases, with 10 bases between. The CDR3 is 14 residues long. CDR3 DNA: TGTGCCAGCAGCCCGGACTTAGCTAACTATGGCTACACCTTC. It translates to CASSPDLANYGYTF.

The chain employs TRBV7-2 and TRBJ2-7, with TRBD2 matching over 9 bases. Germline V CDR1 and CDR2: SGHTA, FQGNSA. This CDR3 contains 15 residues. Trimming at V came to 5 bases and at J to 3 bases, leaving 8 bases not matched to a gene. The CDR3 protein is CASSAPGLALYEQYF. CDR3 sequence (DNA): TGTGCCAGCAGCGCCCCGGGACTAGCTCTCTACGAGCAGTACTTC.

The chain joins TRBV5-4 to TRBJ1-1; 7 bases line up with TRBD1. Germline values: CDR1 SGHNT, CDR2 YYREEE (reference sequence). The CDR3 consists of 14 residues. V lost 4 bases to trimming and J lost 2 bases; unmatched junction nucleotides: 5. CDR3 loop: CASSRDRKNTEAFF. The CDR3 nucleotides are TGTGCCAGCAGCCGGGACAGAAAAAACACTGAAGCTTTCTTT.

The chain is built from TRBV15 and TRBJ2-5; D is possibly TRBD1 (5 bases). The ends were cut back, 0 bases at V and 2 bases at J, with 7 bases in the middle. CDR3 length: 14 amino acids. From germline, CDR1 is LNHNV and CDR2 YYDKDF (reference sequence). DNA of the CDR3: TGTGCCACCAGCAGAGACAGGGTACAAGAGACCCAGTACTTC. Translation: CATSRDRVQETQYF.

The chain has TRBV27 and TRBJ2-5, with D possibly TRBD1 on 6 matching bases. The germline V gene encodes CDR1 MNHEY and CDR2 SMNVEV (reference sequence). The V and J ends lost 5 bases and 7 bases respectively, with 17 bases between them. The CDR3 is made up of 14 amino acids. The CDR3 reads CASSPRGDRGTQYF. The CDR3 DNA reads as TGTGCCAGCAGTCCCAGGGGAGACCGAGGGACCCAGTACTTC.

This chain connects TRBV12-5 to TRBJ2-7, with D perhaps matching TRBD1 (6 bases). This CDR3 has 14 residues. The V end was cut by 6 bases, the J end by 3 bases, with 15 bases between. Germline V gene data show CDR1 as LGHNT and CDR2 as FRNRAP. The chain's CDR3 is CASGIGGQVYEQYF. For the CDR3, the DNA is TGTGCTAGTGGAATAGGGGGACAAGTCTACGAGCAGTACTTC. The whole variable domain, filled in from reference TRBV12-5 and TRBJ2-7, reads DARVTQTPRHKVTEMGQEVTMRCQPILGHNTVFWYRQTMMQGLELLAYFRNRAPLDDSGMPKDRFSAEMPDATLATLKIQPSEPRDSAVYFCASGIGGQVYEQYFGPGTRLTVT.

As for this clone: One end of the junction does not line up with germline, which may come from a read error. V usage is TRBV7-7 and J usage is TRBJ2-3; 9 nucleotides line up with TRBD1. The CDR3 consists of 14 residues. The germline CDR1 and CDR2 sequences are SSHAT and FNYEAQ (reference sequence). DNA of the CDR3: TGTGCTAGCAGCTTTGGGACAGGGTTAGATACGCAGTATTTT. Protein product: CASSFGTGLDTQYF.

This chain uses TRBV19 with TRBJ2-7; D gene ambiguous. This CDR3 is 14 amino acids long. Trimming stripped 3 bases from V and 2 bases from J, with 11 bases between. Germline V gives CDR1 LNHDA, CDR2 SQIVND (reference sequence). The CDR3 loop reads CASSINSNTYEQYF. The CDR3 region has the DNA TGTGCCAGTAGTATCAACAGCAATACCTACGAGCAGTACTTC. Looking up the rest from reference TRBV19 and TRBJ2-7 gives the full variable domain: DGGITQSPKYLFRKEGQNVTLSCEQNLNHDAMYWYRQDPGQGLRLIYYSQIVNDFQKGDIAEGYSVSREKKESFPLTVTSAQKNPTAFYLCASSINSNTYEQYFGPGTRLTVT.

This chain links TRBV28 with TRBJ2-3; 8 bases map to TRBD1. The CDR3 is made up of 16 amino acids. Germline trimming cut 5 bases from V and 0 bases from J; bases unmatched to any gene: 7. The germline CDR1 and CDR2 sequences are MDHEN and SYDVKM. The CDR3 region is CASSGAGQGSTDTQYF. CDR3 DNA: TGTGCCAGCAGTGGGGCCGGACAGGGAAGCACAGATACGCAGTATTTT.

This chain uses TRBV29-1 with TRBJ1-1, with D tentatively TRBD1 (5 bases). The CDR3 extends over 13 amino acids. Trimming removed 0 bases from V and 0 bases from J, with 5 bases in between. Per the germline V gene, CDR1 is SQVTM and CDR2 is ANQGSEA. Here the CDR3 reads CSVEEQVNTEAFF. In nucleotides, the CDR3 is TGCAGCGTTGAAGAACAGGTGAACACTGAAGCTTTCTTT.

The chain links TRBV19 to TRBJ1-3, with 7 bases lining up with TRBD1. The J segment lost 3 bases and the V segment lost 5 bases, leaving 7 bases of the junction unmatched. This CDR3 has 15 residues. The germline CDR1 and CDR2 sequences are LNHDA and SQIVND (reference sequence). The CDR3 DNA reads TGTGCCAGTAGTGCCCTCGACAGGGATGGAAACACCATATATTTT. Amino acids: CASSALDRDGNTIYF. Filled out from reference TRBV19 and TRBJ1-3, the complete variable domain reads DGGITQSPKYLFRKEGQNVTLSCEQNLNHDAMYWYRQDPGQGLRLIYYSQIVNDFQKGDIAEGYSVSREKKESFPLTVTSAQKNPTAFYLCASSALDRDGNTIYFGEGSWLTVV.

The CDR3 is CASSLTGTGGAGELFF. CDR3 DNA sequence: TGTGCCAGCAGCTTAACCGGGACAGGGGGGGCCGGGGAGCTGTTTTTT. V and J are TRBV11-2 and TRBJ2-2; TRBD1 matches at 11 bases. V lost 2 bases and J lost 6; bases outside the gene matches: 5. There are 16 residues in the CDR3. The V gene's germline CDR1 is SGHAT and CDR2 FQNNGV.

V and J are TRBV18 and TRBJ1-1; 8 bases are shared with TRBD1. Germline V gene lookup returns CDR1 KGHSH and CDR2 LQKENI. This CDR3 is built from 16 residues. The ends lost 2 bases at V and 1 base at J; junction bases unmatched: 6. In DNA, the CDR3 is TGTGCCAGCTCACCAATCATAGGACAGGGGAACACTGAAGCTTTCTTT. Amino acid sequence: CASSPIIGQGNTEAFF. The whole variable domain, remainder taken from reference TRBV18 and TRBJ1-1, is NAGVMQNPRHLVRRRGQEARLRCSPMKGHSHVYWYRQLPEEGLKFMVYLQKENIIDESGMPKERFSAEFPKEGPSILRIQQVVRGDSAAYFCASSPIIGQGNTEAFFGQGTRLTVV.

CDR3 nucleotide sequence: TGTGCCAGCAGCTTGCAGGTCTCCTACGAGCAGTACTTC. This sequence encodes CASSLQVSYEQYF. V gene TRBV5-4 combines with J gene TRBJ2-7; D gene uncertain. Germline V CDR1 and CDR2: SGHNT, YYREEE (reference sequence). The CDR3 has 13 amino acids. Trimming pared 1 base from V and 0 bases from J, leaving 5 bases between.

The chain's CDR3 is CASSQALGNTIYF. The CDR3 DNA reads TGTGCCAGCAGTCAAGCTCTCGGAAACACCATATATTTT. This sequence joins TRBV27 and TRBJ1-3; the D is unclear. Trimming stripped 5 bases from V and 4 bases from J, with 9 bases between. This CDR3 has 13 residues. Germline-derived CDR1 and CDR2 are MNHEY and SMNVEV (reference sequence).

As concerns this clone: At one of its ends the junction is not consistent with the germline gene, which may arise from a read error. The V gene is TRBV11-2, the J gene TRBJ2-2, with TRBD2 matching over 10 bases. This CDR3 is 16 amino acids long. Germline V gives CDR1 SGHAT, CDR2 FQNNGV. The CDR3 spells CASRLAGGSIPGELFF. CDR3 bases: TGTGCCAGCAGATTAGCGGGAGGCTCCATCCCCGGGGAGCTGTTTTTT.

V and J are TRBV7-2 and TRBJ2-3, with 11 bases matching TRBD2. This CDR3 has 14 residues. Germline-derived CDR1 and CDR2 are SGHTA and FQGNSA. The V gene end was trimmed by 3 bases and the J gene end by 6 bases; junction bases not matched to a gene: 2. The CDR3 nucleotides read TGTGCCAGCAGCTTGATAGCGGGAGGGGATACGCAGTATTTT. The encoded protein is CASSLIAGGDTQYF.

The chain is built from TRBV5-1 and TRBJ2-3; maybe TRBD2 (5 bases). V lost 4 bases, J lost 1 base, and 19 bases lay in between. This CDR3 is 17 amino acids long. Germline-derived CDR1 and CDR2 are SGHRS and YFSETQ. As DNA, the CDR3 is TGCGCCAGCAGCCCCCTTTTGGGTTCCGGGGGCACAGATACGCAGTATTTT. This gives the protein CASSPLLGSGGTDTQYF. The full variable domain, with the rest looked up from reference TRBV5-1 and TRBJ2-3, is KAGVTQTPRYLIKTRGQQVTLSCSPISGHRSVSWYQQTPGQGLQFLFEYFSETQRNKGNFPGRFSGRQFSNSRSEMNVSTLELGDSALYLCASSPLLGSGGTDTQYFGPGTRLTVL.

The chain uses TRBV5-1 and TRBJ2-5; D not resolved. V was trimmed by 0 bases and J by 1 base, leaving 13 bases between them. The CDR3 is 16 amino acids. Germline assignment: CDR1 SGHRS and CDR2 YFSETQ. For the CDR3, the DNA is TGCGCCAGCAGCTTGGCTTTCGGACGGAGCCAAGAGACCCAGTACTTC. Translating it yields CASSLAFGRSQETQYF.